These 5 T cell receptor beta chains were sequenced from one sample in a study of long-term antiretroviral therapy in people with HIV. Version v3.0 of the immunoSEQ assay ran at survey level. The method was immunoSEQ multiplex PCR; TCRdb's version includes in-frame clones alone and lacks a portion of them. Altogether about 43,000 clones are present, around nine tenths being singletons, with the ten largest covering 5.1%. Sequencing used unsorted PBMCs, obtained 0.1 years before starting antiretroviral therapy. The receptors stem from a woman aged 45-65 years with HIV.

The rearrangement joins TRBV7-9 to TRBJ1-3, with no clear D. Germline V CDR1 and CDR2: SEHNR, FQNEAQ (reference sequence). This CDR3 spans 14 amino acids. V lost 3 bases, J lost 0 bases, and 6 bases lay in between. CDR3 bases: TGTGCCAGCAGCTTTCCAAGCTCTGGAAACACCATATATTTT. It codes for CASSFPSSGNTIYF.

V is TRBV6-1 and J is TRBJ2-6; the D gene is possibly TRBD1 (5 bases). The CDR3 covers 17 residues. From germline, CDR1 is MNHNS and CDR2 SASEGT. Trimming pared 3 bases from V and 0 bases from J, leaving 12 bases between. CDR3 nucleotide sequence: TGTGCCAGCAGTGACCAAGTGGGGCGCTCTGGGGCCAACGTCCTGACTTTC. Translating gives CASSDQVGRSGANVLTF.

This clone was picked up one time. V and J are TRBV9 and TRBJ2-2, with 8 bases that match TRBD1. The CDR3 is 15 amino acids. The germline V gene encodes CDR1 SGDLS and CDR2 YYNGEE. Trimming cost V 0 bases and J 6 bases; bases outside gene matches: 4. The CDR3 DNA sequence: TGTGCCAGCAGCGTAGGTGACAGGGGATCCGGGGAGCTGTTTTTT. Protein product: CASSVGDRGSGELFF.

The chain recombines TRBV27 with TRBJ1-3, with D uncertain. The CDR3 consists of 12 residues. CDR1 MNHEY and CDR2 SMNVEV come from the germline V gene (reference sequence). Trimming took off 6 bases at V and 0 bases at J, with 3 bases between the two ends. CDR3 sequence (DNA): TGTGCCAGCAGGAGCTCTGGAAACACCATATATTTT. Residues: CASRSSGNTIYF.

The J gene is TRBJ2-3, the V gene TRBV5-1; D is unresolved. V lost 4 bases, J lost 3 bases, and 6 bases lay in between. Germline values: CDR1 SGHRS, CDR2 YFSETQ. The CDR3 is 12 amino acids. The CDR3 DNA follows: TGCGCCAGCAGCCAGGAGACAGATACGCAGTATTTT. Encoded protein: CASSQETDTQYF.